Detailed here is one T cell receptor beta chain. The antigen is not known. The sample originates from a study of T cells after yellow fever vaccination. This CDR3 comprises 14 residues. From germline, CDR1 is SGHNT and CDR2 YYREEE (reference sequence). Trimming removed 4 bases at V and 14 bases at J, with 22 bases between. Notes on the study in general: Weaker, the secondary response peaked sooner, at day 5 versus 15.

Each CDR3 protein gets one entry after TCRdb re-called the 5' RACE reads with MiXCR. This sample yields approximately 330,000 distinct CDR3 sequences, of which roughly 3.9% are seen a single time; about 26% belongs to the top ten. The J gene is TRBJ2-1, the V gene TRBV5-4, with a possible D match to TRBD2 (6 bases). The origin of this receptor is a man aged 18-30 years who received the YFV17D yellow fever vaccine. Source: PBMCs, taken 5 days after the yellow fever booster vaccination. CDR3 sequence (DNA): TGTGCCAGCAGCCCAAGCGGGTCCCACTCGGAGGAGTTCTTC. Its translation: CASSPSGSHSEEFF.